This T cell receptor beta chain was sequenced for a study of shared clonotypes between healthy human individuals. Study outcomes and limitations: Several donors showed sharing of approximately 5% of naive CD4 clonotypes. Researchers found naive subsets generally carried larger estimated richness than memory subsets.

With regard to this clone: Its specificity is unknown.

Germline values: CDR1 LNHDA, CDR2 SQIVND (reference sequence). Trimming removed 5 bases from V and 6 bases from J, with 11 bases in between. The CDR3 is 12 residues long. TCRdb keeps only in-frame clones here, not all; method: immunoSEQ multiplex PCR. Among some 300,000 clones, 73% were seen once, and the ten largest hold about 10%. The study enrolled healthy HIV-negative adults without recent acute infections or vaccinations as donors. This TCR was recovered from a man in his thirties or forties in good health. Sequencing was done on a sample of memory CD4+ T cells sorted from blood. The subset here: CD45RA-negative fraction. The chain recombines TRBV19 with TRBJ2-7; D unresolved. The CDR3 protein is CASSPYLGEQYF. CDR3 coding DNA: TGTGCCAGTAGTCCCTACCTTGGCGAGCAGTACTTC. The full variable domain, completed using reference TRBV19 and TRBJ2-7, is DGGITQSPKYLFRKEGQNVTLSCEQNLNHDAMYWYRQDPGQGLRLIYYSQIVNDFQKGDIAEGYSVSREKKESFPLTVTSAQKNPTAFYLCASSPYLGEQYFGPGTRLTVT.